Listed here are 18 T cell receptor beta chains from one sample, sequenced in a study of T cells in women clearing cervical HPV infection. Some clones are missing from TCRdb's copy, which holds only in-frame ones; the method was immunoSEQ multiplex PCR. The sample holds 40,000 to 55,000 clones. Specimen: blood buffy coat. These receptor sequences come from a woman aged 18-69 years with a cervical HPV16 infection that either progressed to CIN3+ or cleared (not recorded which).

The DNA read from the CDR3 is TGTGCCAGCAGCCTACCCAACAGGCGTACTGAA. Translation gives CASSLPNRRTE. The whole CDR3 region reads CASSLPNRRTEAFF. The rearrangement joins TRBV7-9 to TRBJ1-1; D perhaps matches TRBD1 (5 bases). Read coverage stops 3 residues before the CDR3 terminus; the germline J gene supplies the remainder. The CDR3 contains 14 residues. V was clipped by 5 bases and J by 5 bases, with 15 bases between them. Germline assignment: CDR1 SEHNR and CDR2 FQNEAQ (reference sequence).

Of note for this clone: Coverage ceases 3 residues before the CDR3 finishes, and the germline J gene fills in the end. The chain carries TRBV7-3 and TRBJ2-2; maybe TRBD1 (5 bases). The germline V gene encodes CDR1 SGHTA and CDR2 FQGTGA. V dropped 4 bases and J dropped 7 bases, with 13 bases sitting between them. CDR3 length: 14 amino acids. CDR3 protein: CASSSPGSVGELFF. The CDR3 bases that were read are TGTGCCAGCAGCTCCCCAGGGTCGGTCGGGGAG.

Concerning this clone itself: The read finishes 3 residues shy of the CDR3 end, and the germline J gene is used to complete it. The chain recombines TRBV7-6 with TRBJ2-6; no clear D gene. CDR1 SGHVS and CDR2 FNYEAQ come from the germline V gene. Deletions cut 1 base from V and 2 bases from J, with 6 bases between. CDR3 length: 15 residues. The sequenced part of the CDR3 DNA is TGTGCCAGCAGCTTAGGACAACCTGGGGCCAACGTC. Translation: CASSLGQPGANV. The whole CDR3 protein reads CASSLGQPGANVLTF.

On this clone: The read ends 3 residues shy of where the CDR3 ends; the end is completed using the germline J gene. The chain recombines TRBV7-2 with TRBJ2-7; D is unclear. The CDR3 spans 13 residues. Trimming removed 5 bases from V and 4 bases from J, with 12 bases in between. Germline V CDR1 and CDR2: SGHTA, FQGNSA. CDR3 DNA (partial): TGTGCCAGCAGCCTGTTACGTACTTACGAG. It translates to CASSLLRTYE. The full CDR3 protein is CASSLLRTYEQYF.

Worth noting for this clone: The DNA ends 3 residues before the CDR3 does, and the rest of the CDR3 is filled in from the germline J gene. The chain uses TRBV10-3 and TRBJ2-3; D is ambiguous. The length of the CDR3 is 13 residues. CDR1 is ENHRY, CDR2 SYGVKD, per germline. CDR3: CAISGNSQETQYF. The covered CDR3 bases are TGTGCCATCAGTGGCAACAGCCAAGAGACG.

Details on this clone: The read is 3 residues too short to cover the CDR3 end, so that end is filled in from the germline J gene. V usage is TRBV6-1 and J usage is TRBJ2-2; TRBD1 matches 7 bases. This CDR3 comprises 17 residues. Germline V gene sequence: CDR1 MNHNS, CDR2 SASEGT. Trimming removed 0 bases from V and 6 bases from J; junction bases left unmatched: 10. CDR3 DNA (partial): TGTGCCAGCAGTGAAGCAGGGGGCCGATTATTGGCCGGGGAG. Its translation is CASSEAGGRLLAGE. The full-length CDR3 reads as CASSEAGGRLLAGELFF.

Concerning this clone itself: The read ends 3 residues shy of where the CDR3 ends; the end is completed using the germline J gene. The chain carries TRBV19 and TRBJ2-5; 7 nucleotides line up with TRBD1. Germline V lookup: CDR1 LNHDA, CDR2 SQIVND (reference sequence). This CDR3 is built from 13 residues. V was clipped by 7 bases and J by 6 bases; unmatched bases: 8. The CDR3 reads CASTTPGQKTQYF. The covered CDR3 bases are TGTGCCAGTACCACCCCGGGACAGAAGACC.

In regard to this clone: From the germline J gene comes the end of the CDR3, since the read stops 3 residues before it. The chain uses TRBV19 and TRBJ1-1; 12 nucleotides agree with TRBD1. The CDR3 is 15 residues long. CDR1 is LNHDA and CDR2 is SQIVND in the germline V gene (reference sequence). The covered CDR3 bases are TGTGCCAGTAGCTCATGGGGACAGGGGGCTCCCGAA. It yields the protein CASSSWGQGAPE. The whole CDR3 reads CASSSWGQGAPEAFF.

With regard to this clone: The read stops 3 residues short of the end of the CDR3; the missing end is completed from the germline J gene. The genes are TRBV7-3 and TRBJ1-2, with a weak D call TRBD1 (5 bases). Germline CDR1 SGHTA, CDR2 FQGTGA. The CDR3 is 15 amino acids. CDR3 bases read: TGTGCCAGCAGCTTATCTTACAGGACCACAGATACC. This encodes CASSLSYRTTDT. The whole CDR3 protein reads CASSLSYRTTDTYTF.

A remark on this clone: The read finishes 3 residues shy of the CDR3 end, and the germline J gene is used to complete it. V and J are TRBV2 and TRBJ2-3; possible D gene TRBD1, 5 bases. The CDR3 is 14 residues long. Germline V gene lookup returns CDR1 SNHLY and CDR2 FYNNEI. Trimming took 1 base from V and 1 from J, leaving 6 bases between them. The sequenced part of the CDR3 DNA is TGTGCCAGCAGTGAAGGCAGGGGCACAGATACG. Its protein is CASSEGRGTDT. The full-length CDR3 reads as CASSEGRGTDTQYF.

As regards this clone: Coverage ceases 3 residues before the CDR3 finishes, and the germline J gene fills in the end. The rearrangement uses TRBV11-2 and TRBJ2-1, with unresolved D. The CDR3 contains 14 residues. Germline V gene lookup returns CDR1 SGHAT and CDR2 FQNNGV. Trimming removed 1 base from V and 8 bases from J, with 12 bases in between. Here the CDR3 reads CASSLVPRLDEQFF. The part of the CDR3 DNA that was read is TGTGCCAGCAGCTTAGTCCCCAGGTTGGATGAG.

In regard to this clone: The sequence runs out 3 residues before the end of the CDR3; the remainder is reconstructed from the germline J gene. This rearrangement joins TRBV11-3 to TRBJ1-4; D is uncertain. The CDR3 extends over 13 amino acids. Germline CDR1 is SGHNT and CDR2 is YENEEA. CDR3 bases read: TGTGCCAGCAGCTTATCCTATAATTCACCA. Its protein product is CASSLSYNSP. The CDR3 in full is CASSLSYNSPLFF.

The CDR3 spells CSVLRIAGGVYNEQFF. The covered CDR3 bases are TGCAGCGTTCTTCGGATAGCGGGGGGTGTGTACAATGAG. This chain links TRBV29-1 with TRBJ2-1; 10 nucleotides align to TRBD2. The read ends 3 residues early relative to the CDR3; the germline J gene fills the gap. Per the germline V gene, CDR1 is SQVTM and CDR2 is ANQGSEA. Unmatched junction bases numbered 11, after V lost 5 bases and J lost 4 bases. The CDR3 has 16 amino acids.

As concerns this clone: From the germline J gene comes the end of the CDR3, since the read stops 3 residues before it. This chain links TRBV29-1 with TRBJ2-3; 11 bases fit TRBD1. Germline V gives CDR1 SQVTM, CDR2 ANQGSEA. The CDR3 is 17 amino acids. Germline trimming cut 0 bases from V and 3 bases from J; bases unmatched to any gene: 8. The CDR3 loop is CSVEDNWTGGATDTQYF. CDR3 DNA, as far as it was read: TGCAGCGTTGAAGACAACTGGACAGGGGGCGCAACAGATACG.

Note on this clone: With the read ending 3 residues before the CDR3 end, the germline J gene is used to fill in that end. The chain joins TRBV5-1 to TRBJ1-1, with D unclear. The V gene's germline CDR1 is SGHRS and CDR2 YFSETQ. The CDR3 loop spans 11 amino acids. The CDR3 here is CASSLDSEAFF. The sequenced part of the CDR3 DNA is TGCGCCAGCAGCTTGGACAGCGAA.

As for this clone: The sequence runs out 3 residues before the end of the CDR3; the remainder is reconstructed from the germline J gene. The chain recombines TRBV14 with TRBJ1-6, with TRBD1 identical over 8 bases. V dropped 4 bases and J dropped 5; count of bases not matched to a gene: 7. Germline CDR1 reads SGHDN; CDR2 reads FVKESK. This CDR3 region has 16 residues. The sequenced part of the CDR3 DNA is TGTGCCAGCAGCCTTCGAACAGGGGGGGATAATTCACCC. It yields the protein CASSLRTGGDNSP. From start to end, the CDR3 is CASSLRTGGDNSPLHF.

About this clone: The read terminates 3 residues before the CDR3 end, so the remaining end is supplied by the germline J gene. The V gene is TRBV4-1, the J gene TRBJ2-7; 8 positions match TRBD1. V dropped 3 bases and J dropped 2; count of bases not matched to a gene: 6. CDR1 is MGHRA and CDR2 is YSYEKL in the germline V gene. This CDR3 spans 15 amino acids. Partial CDR3 DNA: TGCGCCAGCAGCCAGGAGGCACAGGGGGCCTACGAG. Translated, it gives CASSQEAQGAYE. The whole CDR3 sequence is CASSQEAQGAYEQYF.

A word on this clone: The read halts 3 residues ahead of the CDR3 end, with the missing end drawn from the germline J gene. This chain connects TRBV5-4 to TRBJ2-3, with 11 bases fitting TRBD2. From germline, CDR1 is SGHNT and CDR2 YYREEE (reference sequence). This CDR3 has 16 residues. CDR3 sequence: CASSSGGATNQETQYF. Partial CDR3 DNA: TGTGCCAGCAGTAGCGGGGGGGCTACCAACCAAGAGACG.